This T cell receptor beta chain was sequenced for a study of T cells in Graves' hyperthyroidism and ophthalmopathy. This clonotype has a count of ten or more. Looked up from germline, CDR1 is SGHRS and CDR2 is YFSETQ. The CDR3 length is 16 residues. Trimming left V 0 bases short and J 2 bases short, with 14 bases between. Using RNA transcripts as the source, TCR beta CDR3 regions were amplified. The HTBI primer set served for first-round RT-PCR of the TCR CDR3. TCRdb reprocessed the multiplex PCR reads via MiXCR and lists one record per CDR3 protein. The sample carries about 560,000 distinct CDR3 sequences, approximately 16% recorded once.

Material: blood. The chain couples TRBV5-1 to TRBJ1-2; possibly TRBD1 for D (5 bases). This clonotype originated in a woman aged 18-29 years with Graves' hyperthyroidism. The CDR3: CASSLDGGTVNYGYTF. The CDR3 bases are TGCGCCAGCAGCTTGGATGGTGGGACGGTGAACTATGGCTACACCTTC.